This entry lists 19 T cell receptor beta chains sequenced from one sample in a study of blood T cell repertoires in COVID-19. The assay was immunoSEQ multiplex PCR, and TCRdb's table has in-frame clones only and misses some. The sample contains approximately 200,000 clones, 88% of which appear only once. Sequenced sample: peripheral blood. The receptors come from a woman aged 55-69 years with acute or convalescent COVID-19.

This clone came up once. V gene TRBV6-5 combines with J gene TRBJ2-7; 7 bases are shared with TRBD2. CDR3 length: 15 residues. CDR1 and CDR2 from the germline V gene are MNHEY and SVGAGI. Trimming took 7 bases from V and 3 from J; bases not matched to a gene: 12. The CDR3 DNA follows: TGTGCCAGCACCGTACGACCCTGGGGGGGCTACGAGCAGTACTTC. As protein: CASTVRPWGGYEQYF.

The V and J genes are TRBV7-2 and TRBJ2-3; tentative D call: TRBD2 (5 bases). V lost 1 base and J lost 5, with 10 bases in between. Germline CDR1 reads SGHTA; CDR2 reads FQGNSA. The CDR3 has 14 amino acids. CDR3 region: CASSLGGSVDTQYF. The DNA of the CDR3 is TGTGCCAGCAGCTTAGGTGGGAGTGTAGATACGCAGTATTTT. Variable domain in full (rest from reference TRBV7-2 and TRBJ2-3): GAGVSQSPSNKVTEKGKDVELRCDPISGHTALYWYRQSLGQGLEFLIYFQGNSAPDKSGLPSDRFSAERTGGSVSTLTIQRTQQEDSAVYLCASSLGGSVDTQYFGPGTRLTVL.

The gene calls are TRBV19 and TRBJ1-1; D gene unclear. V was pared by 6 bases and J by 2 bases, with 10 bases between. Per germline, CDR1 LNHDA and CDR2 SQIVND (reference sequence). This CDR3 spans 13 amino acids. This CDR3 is CASRQPPNTEAFF. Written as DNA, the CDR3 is TGTGCCAGTAGACAGCCTCCCAACACTGAAGCTTTCTTT.

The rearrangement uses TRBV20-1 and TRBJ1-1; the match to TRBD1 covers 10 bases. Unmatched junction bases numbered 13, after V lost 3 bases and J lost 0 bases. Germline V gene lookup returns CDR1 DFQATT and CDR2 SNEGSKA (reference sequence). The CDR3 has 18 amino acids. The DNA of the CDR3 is TGCAGTGCTAGTCCCTACGCGACAGGGGGCTGGGTGAACACTGAAGCTTTCTTT. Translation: CSASPYATGGWVNTEAFF.

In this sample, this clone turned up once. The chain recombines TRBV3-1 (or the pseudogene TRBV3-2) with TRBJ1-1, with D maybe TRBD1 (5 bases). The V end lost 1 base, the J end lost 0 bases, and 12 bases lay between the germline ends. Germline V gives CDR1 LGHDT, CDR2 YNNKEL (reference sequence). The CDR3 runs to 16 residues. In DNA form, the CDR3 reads TGTGCCAGCAGCCAAGTAGCAGGGTGGATGAACACTGAAGCTTTCTTT. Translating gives CASSQVAGWMNTEAFF.

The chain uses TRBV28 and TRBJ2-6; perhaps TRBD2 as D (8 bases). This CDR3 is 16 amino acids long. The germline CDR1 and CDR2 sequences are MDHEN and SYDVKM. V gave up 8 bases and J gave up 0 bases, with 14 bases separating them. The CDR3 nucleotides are TGTGCCAGCCAACAGGGGACTAGCTCTGGGGCCAACGTCCTGACTTTC. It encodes CASQQGTSSGANVLTF.

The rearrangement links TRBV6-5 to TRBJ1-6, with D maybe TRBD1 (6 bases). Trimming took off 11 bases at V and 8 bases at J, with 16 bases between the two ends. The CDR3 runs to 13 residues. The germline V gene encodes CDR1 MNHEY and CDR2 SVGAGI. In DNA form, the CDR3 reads TGTGCCGGAACCGTACAGGGCGATTCACCCCTCCACTTT. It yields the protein CAGTVQGDSPLHF.

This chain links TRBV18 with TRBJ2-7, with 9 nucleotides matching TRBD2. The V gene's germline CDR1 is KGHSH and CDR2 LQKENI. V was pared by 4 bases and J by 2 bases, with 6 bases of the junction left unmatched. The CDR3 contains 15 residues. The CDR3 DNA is TGTGCCAGCTCACAAGGGACTAGCAGTCCCTACGAGCAGTACTTC. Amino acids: CASSQGTSSPYEQYF.

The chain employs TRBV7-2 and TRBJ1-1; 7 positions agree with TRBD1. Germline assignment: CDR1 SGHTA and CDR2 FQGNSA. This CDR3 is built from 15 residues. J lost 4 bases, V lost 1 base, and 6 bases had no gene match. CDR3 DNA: TGTGCCAGCAGCTTAGATGTCCCAGGGGGCACTGAAGCTTTCTTT. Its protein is CASSLDVPGGTEAFF.

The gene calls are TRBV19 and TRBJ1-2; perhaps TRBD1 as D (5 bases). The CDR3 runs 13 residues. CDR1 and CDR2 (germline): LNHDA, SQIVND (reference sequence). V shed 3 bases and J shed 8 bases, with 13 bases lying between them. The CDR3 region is CASSIYGAGGYTF. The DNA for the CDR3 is TGTGCCAGTAGTATCTATGGGGCCGGGGGCTACACCTTC.

The CDR3 is CASSGIRDSYYNEQFF. The CDR3 bases are TGTGCCAGCAGCGGGATCCGGGACAGCTACTACAATGAGCAGTTCTTC. V and J are TRBV9 and TRBJ2-1, with 7 bases aligning to TRBD1. Germline V gene lookup returns CDR1 SGDLS and CDR2 YYNGEE. Trimming cost V 3 bases and J 3 bases; bases outside gene matches: 9. The CDR3 is 16 residues long.

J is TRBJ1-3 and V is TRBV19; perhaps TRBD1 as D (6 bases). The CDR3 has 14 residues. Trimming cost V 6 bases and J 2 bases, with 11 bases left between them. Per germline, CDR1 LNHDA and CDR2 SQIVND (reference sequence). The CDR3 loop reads CASRGPGAGNTIYF. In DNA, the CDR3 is TGTGCCAGTAGGGGACCAGGGGCTGGAAACACCATATATTTT.

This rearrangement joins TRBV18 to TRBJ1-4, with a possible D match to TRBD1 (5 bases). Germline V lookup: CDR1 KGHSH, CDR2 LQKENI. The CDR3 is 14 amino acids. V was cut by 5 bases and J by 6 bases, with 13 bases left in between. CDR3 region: CASSKWDWDEKLFF. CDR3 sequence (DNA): TGTGCCAGCTCAAAATGGGACTGGGATGAAAAACTGTTTTTT.

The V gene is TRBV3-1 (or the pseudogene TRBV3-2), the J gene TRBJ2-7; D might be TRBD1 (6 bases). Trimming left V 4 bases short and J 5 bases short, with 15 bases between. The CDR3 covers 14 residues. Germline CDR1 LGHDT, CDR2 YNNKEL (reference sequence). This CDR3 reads CASSRGSGGDEQYF. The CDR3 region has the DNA TGTGCCAGCAGCCGCGGTAGTGGGGGCGACGAGCAGTACTTC.

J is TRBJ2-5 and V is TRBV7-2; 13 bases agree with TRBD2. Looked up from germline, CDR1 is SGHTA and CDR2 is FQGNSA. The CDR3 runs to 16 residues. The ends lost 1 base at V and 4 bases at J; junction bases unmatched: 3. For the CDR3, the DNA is TGTGCCAGCAGCTTAGGGGGGACTAGCGGGGCAGAGACCCAGTACTTC. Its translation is CASSLGGTSGAETQYF.

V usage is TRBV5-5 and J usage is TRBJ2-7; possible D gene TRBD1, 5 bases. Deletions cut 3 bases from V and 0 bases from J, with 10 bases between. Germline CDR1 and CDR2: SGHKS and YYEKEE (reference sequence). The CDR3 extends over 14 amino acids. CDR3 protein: CASSSRQSSYEQYF. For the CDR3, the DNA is TGTGCCAGCAGCTCAAGACAGAGCTCCTACGAGCAGTACTTC. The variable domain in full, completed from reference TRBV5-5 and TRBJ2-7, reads DAGVTQSPTHLIKTRGQQVTLRCSPISGHKSVSWYQQVLGQGPQFIFQYYEKEERGRGNFPDRFSARQFPNYSSELNVNALLLGDSALYLCASSSRQSSYEQYFGPGTRLTVT.

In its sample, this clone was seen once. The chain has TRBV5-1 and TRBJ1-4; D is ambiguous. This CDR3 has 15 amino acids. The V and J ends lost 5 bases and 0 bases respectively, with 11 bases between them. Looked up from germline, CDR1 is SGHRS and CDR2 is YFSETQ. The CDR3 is CASSPRRATNEKLFF. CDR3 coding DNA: TGCGCCAGCAGTCCTAGACGGGCAACTAATGAAAAACTGTTTTTT.

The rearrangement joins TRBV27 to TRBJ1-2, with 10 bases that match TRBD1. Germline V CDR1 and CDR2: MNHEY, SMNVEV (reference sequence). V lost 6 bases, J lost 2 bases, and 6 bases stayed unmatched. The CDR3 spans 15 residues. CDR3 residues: CASRELTGGNYGYTF. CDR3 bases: TGTGCCAGCAGAGAGCTGACAGGGGGCAACTATGGCTACACCTTC.

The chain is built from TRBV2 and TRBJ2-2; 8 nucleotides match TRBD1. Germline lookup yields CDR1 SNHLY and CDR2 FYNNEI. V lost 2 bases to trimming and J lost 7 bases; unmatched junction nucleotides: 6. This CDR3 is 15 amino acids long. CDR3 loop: CASSEQGAAGGELFF. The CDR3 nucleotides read TGTGCCAGCAGTGAACAGGGGGCCGCGGGCGGGGAGCTGTTTTTT.